A single sample is the source of the 20 T cell receptor beta chains below, sequenced in a study of cytomegalovirus exposure and HLA in healthy donors. The PCR contained 60 Vbeta and 13 Jbeta primers. Clones were sequenced by immunoSEQ multiplex PCR, and TCRdb holds only the in-frame ones, with some missing. The sample has about 180,000 clones; 82% are singletons. Sequenced material: PBMCs. The source is a man aged 35 to 55 in good health and CMV-seronegative.

The V gene is TRBV9, the J gene TRBJ1-1; 12 bases match TRBD1. V lost 3 bases to trimming and J lost 1 base; unmatched junction nucleotides: 1. The germline V gene encodes CDR1 SGDLS and CDR2 YYNGEE. This CDR3 spans 15 amino acids. The CDR3, as DNA: TGTGCCAGCAGCGCGGGACAGGGGGCGAACACTGAAGCTTTCTTT. Protein sequence: CASSAGQGANTEAFF.

The genes are TRBV6-5 and TRBJ2-5; 8 bases align to TRBD2. CDR1 is MNHEY and CDR2 is SVGAGI in the germline V gene. CDR3 length: 14 residues. After removal of 9 bases from V and 3 bases from J, the junction contained 9 bases not matched to a gene. Written as DNA, the CDR3 is TGTGCCAGAAGAGCGGGAGCGGGGGAAGAGACCCAGTACTTC. Its translation is CARRAGAGEETQYF.

This chain uses TRBV5-1 with TRBJ1-6; 7 bases align to TRBD1. Germline assignment: CDR1 SGHRS and CDR2 YFSETQ. The CDR3 covers 17 residues. After removal of 4 bases from V and 0 bases from J, the junction contained 7 bases not matched to a gene. The CDR3 region has the DNA TGCGCCAGCAGCGTGGGACAGATGAGCTCCTATAATTCACCCCTCCACTTT. It codes for CASSVGQMSSYNSPLHF.

This clone was picked up a small number of times. The V call is TRBV4-3, the J call TRBJ1-2; D is possibly TRBD1 (5 bases). The CDR3 runs to 13 residues. Germline CDR1 is LGHNA and CDR2 is YSLEER. Trimming took off 3 bases at V and 5 bases at J, with 10 bases between the two ends. CDR3 bases: TGCGCCAGCAGCCACCCCGGGGGTTATGGCTACACCTTC. This codes for CASSHPGGYGYTF.

For the CDR3, the DNA is TGTGCCAGCAGCTTAGACATGGGGCTAGCGGGAATCAATGAGCAGTTCTTC. Translation gives CASSLDMGLAGINEQFF. This chain connects TRBV7-8 to TRBJ2-1, with 9 bases that match TRBD2. Germline assignment: CDR1 SGHVS and CDR2 FQNEAQ. The CDR3 is 17 amino acids. After removal of 1 base from V and 6 bases from J, the junction contained 10 bases not matched to a gene.

This chain connects TRBV4-3 to TRBJ2-2; weak D call: TRBD1 (5 bases). Trimming shortened V by 0 bases and J by 5 bases, and 13 bases separated the two germline ends. The germline gives CDR1 LGHNA, CDR2 YSLEER. The CDR3 runs to 16 residues. The DNA of the CDR3 is TGCGCCAGCAGCCAAGATGCAGGGTCATATACCGGGGAGCTGTTTTTT. Amino acids: CASSQDAGSYTGELFF.

The chain couples TRBV18 to TRBJ2-7, with TRBD1 matching over 7 bases. This CDR3 comprises 12 residues. From germline, CDR1 is KGHSH and CDR2 LQKENI. J lost 8 bases, V lost 2 bases, and 3 bases had no gene match. The CDR3 DNA reads TGTGCCAGCTCACCAGAGGGGGCCCAGCAGTACTTC. Protein: CASSPEGAQQYF.

This chain joins TRBV7-9 and TRBJ1-2, with D maybe TRBD1 (5 bases). Per the germline V gene, CDR1 is SEHNR and CDR2 is FQNEAQ (reference sequence). This CDR3 is 14 amino acids long. V was trimmed by 4 bases and J by 4 bases, leaving 13 bases between them. DNA for the CDR3: TGTGCCAGCAGCTGGGGCAGGGAGGGCTATGGCTACACCTTC. Residues: CASSWGREGYGYTF.

This clone was seen a few times. The CDR3 bases are TGTGCCAGCAGCTGGAAACTAGCGGCTTACAATGAGCAGTTCTTC. Amino acids: CASSWKLAAYNEQFF. The chain has TRBV5-4 and TRBJ2-1, with 8 bases matching TRBD2. V trimming: 3 bases; J trimming: 4 bases; junction bases outside the gene matches: 6. Germline CDR1 SGHNT, CDR2 YYREEE (reference sequence). CDR3 size: 15 residues. Using reference TRBV5-4 and TRBJ2-1 for the parts outside the CDR3, the full variable domain is ETGVTQSPTHLIKTRGQQVTLRCSSQSGHNTVSWYQQALGQGPQFIFQYYREEENGRGNFPPRFSGLQFPNYSSELNVNALELDDSALYLCASSWKLAAYNEQFFGPGTRLTVL.

This clone was seen once. This sequence joins TRBV6-5 and TRBJ2-7, with D tentatively TRBD1 (5 bases). V was cut by 6 bases and J by 5 bases, with 17 bases left in between. Germline V gene data show CDR1 as MNHEY and CDR2 as SVGAGI. The CDR3 runs 14 residues. The CDR3 protein is CASSDSGRSDEQYF. DNA of the CDR3: TGTGCCAGCAGCGACAGTGGTAGGAGTGACGAGCAGTACTTC.

The chain recombines TRBV30 with TRBJ1-6, with D possibly being TRBD1 (5 bases). The CDR3 consists of 18 residues. The germline CDR1 and CDR2 sequences are GTSNPN and SVGIG (reference sequence). Trimming left V 0 bases short and J 0 bases short, with 15 bases between. CDR3 nucleotides: TGTGCCTGGAGTGTGGCCAGGGCTTCGAGCTCCTATAATTCACCCCTCCACTTT. This codes for CAWSVARASSSYNSPLHF.

This sequence joins TRBV28 and TRBJ2-7; D is uncertain. There are 12 residues in the CDR3. CDR1 is MDHEN and CDR2 is SYDVKM in the germline V gene. V lost 3 bases, J lost 6 bases, and 9 bases lay in between. DNA for the CDR3: TGTGCCAGCAGTTTGCTTCGAGGCGAGCAGTACTTC. It yields the protein CASSLLRGEQYF.

This chain connects TRBV4-2 to TRBJ2-3; 9 bases are shared with TRBD2. The junction had 7 bases not matched to a gene; V was cut back by 0 bases and J by 0 bases. The CDR3 contains 18 residues. Germline V lookup: CDR1 LGHNA, CDR2 YNFKEQ. In nucleotides, the CDR3 is TGTGCCAGCAGCCAAGATGGAATAGCGGGGGCGAGCACAGATACGCAGTATTTT. Translation gives CASSQDGIAGASTDTQYF.

This clone was found a few times. The V and J genes are TRBV10-2 and TRBJ2-1; D unclear. V shed 3 bases and J shed 4 bases, with 4 bases lying between them. Germline values: CDR1 WSHSY, CDR2 SAAADI. The CDR3 has 12 amino acids. For the CDR3, the DNA is TGCGCCAGCAGTGACCGGTACAATGAGCAGTTCTTC. This encodes CASSDRYNEQFF.

J is TRBJ1-2 and V is TRBV29-1; TRBD1 agrees at 9 bases. With 8 bases clipped from V and 5 bases from J, the junction kept 9 bases outside the gene matches. The CDR3 is 13 amino acids. Germline CDR1 SQVTM, CDR2 ANQGSEA. CDR3 sequence (DNA): TGCAGCTTCAGGACAGGGGCTGGTTATGGCTACACCTTC. This gives the protein CSFRTGAGYGYTF.

V usage is TRBV7-8 and J usage is TRBJ2-3, with 11 bases aligning to TRBD2. The trim removed 5 bases at V and 5 bases at J, leaving 9 bases unmatched. The germline gives CDR1 SGHVS, CDR2 FQNEAQ. The CDR3 loop spans 16 amino acids. The CDR3 region is CASSPPSGLAVDTQYF. DNA of the CDR3: TGTGCCAGCAGCCCACCATCGGGACTAGCGGTAGATACGCAGTATTTT.

This clone was recorded only once. The chain couples TRBV28 to TRBJ1-1, with D maybe TRBD1 (5 bases). Trimming left V 2 bases short and J 4 bases short, with 8 bases between. Germline V gene sequence: CDR1 MDHEN, CDR2 SYDVKM. This CDR3 is 13 amino acids long. The CDR3 loop is CASSLGGVTEAFF. In DNA form, the CDR3 reads TGTGCCAGCAGTTTAGGGGGGGTCACTGAAGCTTTCTTT.

Remarks on this clone: Other DNA sequences in the sample encode the same CDR3. The chain couples TRBV28 to TRBJ2-1; 11 bases fit TRBD2. Germline V gene data show CDR1 as MDHEN and CDR2 as SYDVKM. Unmatched junction bases numbered 4, after V lost 5 bases and J lost 1 base. The CDR3 is 16 residues long. The DNA of the CDR3 is TGTGCCAGCAGTCCCACTAGCGGGAGTTCCTACAATGAGCAGTTCTTC. This codes for CASSPTSGSSYNEQFF.

This chain uses TRBV9 with TRBJ2-7; 7 bases map to TRBD1. This CDR3 contains 14 residues. Germline trimming cut 3 bases from V and 4 bases from J; bases unmatched to any gene: 7. The germline V gene encodes CDR1 SGDLS and CDR2 YYNGEE. The CDR3 sequence is CASSAQGGRYEQYF. The DNA for the CDR3 is TGTGCCAGCAGCGCGCAAGGGGGCAGGTACGAGCAGTACTTC.

This chain connects TRBV11-3 to TRBJ2-5; D is perhaps TRBD2 (6 bases). Trimming removed 1 base at V and 2 bases at J, with 14 bases between. This CDR3 has 16 amino acids. Germline values: CDR1 SGHNT, CDR2 YENEEA. The CDR3 DNA reads TGTGCCAGCAGCTTAGTAGCCGCGGGGCCACAAGAGACCCAGTACTTC. It translates to CASSLVAAGPQETQYF.